The clone carrying this T cell receptor beta chain was picked up one time. Its antigen is unidentified. This sample stems from a study of shared clonotypes between healthy human individuals. Study-wide context: Three CD4 naive, three CD4 memory, two CD8 naive and one CD8 memory plate were used per donor. Study results and caveats: Generation of non-shared clonotypes was less probable than generation of clonotypes shared by all four donors.

As processed by the authors: Quality scores were absent from the junction-only immunoSEQ sequences, so filtering differed. Data came from immunoSEQ multiplex PCR; TCRdb stores just in-frame clones and leaves some out. V and J calls and clone size are given by that table; D and trimming were obtained from the DNA. The sample holds about 100,000 clones; just over 65% are singletons and the top ten take 24%. The source of this sequence is a woman aged 25 to 39 in good health. Sequencing used memory CD8+ T cells sorted from blood. Regarding subset: CD45RO+ cells pooled with CCR7-negative TemRA cells.

Here the CDR3 DNA reads TGTGCCAGCAGTGAAGCGCTTGCTGGAAACACCATATATTTT. This translates into CASSEALAGNTIYF. The chain recombines TRBV2 with TRBJ1-3; D call uncertain. Per the germline V gene, CDR1 is SNHLY and CDR2 is FYNNEI. V was cut by 0 bases and J by 2 bases, with 5 bases left in between. This CDR3 comprises 14 residues.